The next 3 T cell receptor beta chains were all read from a single sample in a study of shared clonotypes between healthy human individuals. Using immunoSEQ multiplex PCR, the repertoire was profiled, and TCRdb retains in-frame clones only, with some absent. The data contain a few million clones, over 85% of them seen just once; the ten biggest clones take up under 0.45%. Sequencing was carried out using naive CD4+ T cells from PBMCs. The subset denotes: CD45RA+ positively selected. The source of these receptors is a young man in good health. Some clones in this sample may be carry-over from other donors' samples.

The V gene is TRBV28, the J gene TRBJ1-2; unclear D gene. Germline CDR1 MDHEN, CDR2 SYDVKM. V lost 5 bases to trimming and J lost 8 bases, with 12 bases between them. The CDR3 contains 12 residues. This CDR3 is CASSPVKGGYTF. The CDR3 DNA reads as TGTGCCAGCAGTCCAGTGAAGGGCGGCTACACCTTC.

About this clone itself: Distinct nucleotide sequences in the sample also encode this CDR3. The chain recombines TRBV7-2 with TRBJ2-3; D might be TRBD1 (6 bases). CDR3 length equals 14 residues. The germline V gene encodes CDR1 SGHTA and CDR2 FQGNSA. Trimming stripped 3 bases from V and 2 bases from J, with 9 bases between. In DNA, the CDR3 is TGTGCCAGCAGCTTTGACAGGTACACAGATACGCAGTATTTT. Its protein is CASSFDRYTDTQYF.

This clone was found a few times. The CDR3 DNA reads TGCAGCGTTAAAAGGACAGTTAATGAAAAACTGTTTTTT. Translated, it gives CSVKRTVNEKLFF. This chain joins TRBV29-1 and TRBJ1-4, with a tentative D call TRBD1 (6 bases). Germline loops: CDR1 SQVTM, CDR2 ANQGSEA. The V end lost 5 bases, the J end lost 4 bases, and 11 bases lay between the germline ends. The CDR3 is 13 amino acids.